What follows describes a single TCR beta chain. Its antigen is as yet unknown. V shed 5 bases and J shed 4 bases, with 5 bases lying between them. CDR1 and CDR2 (germline): MNHEY, SVGAGI. This CDR3 is built from 11 residues. The data were taken from a study of cytomegalovirus exposure and HLA in healthy donors. Findings and caveats of the study: It emerged from a later analysis that several of the most significant clusters appeared to be linked to common viral pathogens.

It was with 60 Vbeta and 13 Jbeta primers that the PCR ran. The table came from immunoSEQ multiplex PCR; TCRdb's copy has only in-frame clones and leaves some out. The sample shows under 200,000 clones, more than 9.5% of them seen only once. Sequencing was carried out using PBMCs. The chain joins TRBV6-5 to TRBJ2-5; D may be TRBD1 (5 bases). The TCR comes from a man aged 50 or older in good health and CMV-seropositive. CDR3 loop: CASSRGETQYF. CDR3 in DNA: TGTGCCAGCAGTAGGGGAGAGACCCAGTACTTC.